Listed below are T cell receptor beta chains from one sample, sequenced in a study of blood T cells in healthy people across ages. TCRdb fed the 5' RACE reads into MiXCR, producing one record per CDR3 protein. The profile shows 1.5 million to 1.8 million distinct CDR3 sequences, 40% to 45% of them singletons. Material for sequencing was blood. These receptors were collected from a woman under 30 in good health. Each CDR3 is given with its conserved first and last residue. The D gene is left open where the match is weak. Some rows mark clone size as missing; the rest say once, few, many or name a class of expanded clone.

len | d_gene | abundance | j_gene | v_gene | CDR3nt | CDR3aa
16 | . | few | TRBJ1-2 | TRBV6-1 | TGTGCCAGCAGTGAGATTCCCCCTTTCCTAATTTATGGCTACACCTTC | CASSEIPPFLIYGYTF
16 | . | once | TRBJ2-3 | TRBV24-1 | TGTGCCACCAGTGATTACAGGGGGGGGGGCACAGATACGCAGTATTTT | CATSDYRGGGTDTQYF
14 | . | . | TRBJ1-2 | TRBV6-2/TRBV6-3 | TGTGCCAGCAGTTACTCGTTCCTTCCTTATGGCTACACCTTC | CASSYSFLPYGYTF
12 | . | few | TRBJ2-5 | TRBV12-3/TRBV12-4 | TGTGCCAGCTCGGGACCCACTAGTAACCAGTACTTC | CASSGPTSNQYF
12 | . | many | TRBJ2-1 | TRBV6-4 | TGTGCCAGCAGTGACGGTGTAAATGAGCAGTTCTTC | CASSDGVNEQFF
17 | . | . | TRBJ2-7 | TRBV5-4 | TGTGCCAGCAGCTTGGTAGAATTCGGACAGCGCTCCTACGAGCAGTACTTC | CASSLVEFGQRSYEQYF
20 | TRBD2 | once | TRBJ2-7 | TRBV13 | TGTGCCAGCAGCTTAACAACCACGTTCGGCCAGCGGGACTCCTACAATGAGCAGTACTTC | CASSLTTTFGQRDSYNEQYF
15 | TRBD2 | . | TRBJ2-1 | TRBV7-9 | TGTGCCAGCTACCTGGGGCTAGCGGGACTTGGGGAGCAGTTCTTC | CASYLGLAGLGEQFF
15 | TRBD2 | few | TRBJ2-1 | TRBV18 | TGTGCCAGCTCACCCAGGGTAGCGGGTTACAATGAGCAGTTCTTC | CASSPRVAGYNEQFF
14 | TRBD1 | . | TRBJ1-4 | TRBV7-2 | TGTGCCAGCAGACCCACAGGGGTCGGTGAAAAACTGTTTTTT | CASRPTGVGEKLFF
16 | . | few | TRBJ2-6 | TRBV5-5 | TGTGCCAGCAGCTTTTTACAGGGCTCTGGGGCCAACGTCCTGACTTTC | CASSFLQGSGANVLTF
13 | TRBD1 | . | TRBJ2-5 | TRBV30 | TGTGCCTGGAGTATGTCGGACAGGGGAGAGCAGTACTTC | CAWSMSDRGEQYF
16 | TRBD1 | . | TRBJ1-1 | TRBV6-2/TRBV6-3 | TGTGCCAGCAGTTACGCCCTAGGGACAGGGAACACTGAAGCTTTCTTT | CASSYALGTGNTEAFF
14 | . | . | TRBJ1-5 | TRBV21-1 | TGTGCCTTCTGTGGGCCAGGCGACAATCAGCCCCAGCATTTT | CAFCGPGDNQPQHF
13 | . | . | TRBJ1-6 | TRBV20-1 | TGCAGTGCTAGGTTACAGGATGATTCACCCCTCCACTTT | CSARLQDDSPLHF